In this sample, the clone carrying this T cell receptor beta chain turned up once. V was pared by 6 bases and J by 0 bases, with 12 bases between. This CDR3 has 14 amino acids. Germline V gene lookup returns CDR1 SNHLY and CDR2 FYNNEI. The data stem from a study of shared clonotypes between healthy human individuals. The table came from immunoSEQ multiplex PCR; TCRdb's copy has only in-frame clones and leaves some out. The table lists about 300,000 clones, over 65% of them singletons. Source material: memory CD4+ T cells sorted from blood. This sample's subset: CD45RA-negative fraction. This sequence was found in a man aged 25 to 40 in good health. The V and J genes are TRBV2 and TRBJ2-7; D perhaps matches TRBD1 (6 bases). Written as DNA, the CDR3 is TGTGCCAGCAGACTGACAGGAAGCTCCTACGAGCAGTACTTC. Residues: CASRLTGSSYEQYF.